The T cell receptor (beta chain) under discussion was sequenced for a study of control samples from healthy donors and cancer patients. This CDR3 is built from 15 residues. The germline gives CDR1 SGHRS, CDR2 YFSETQ. V was cut by 2 bases and J by 4 bases, with 15 bases left in between. Sequenced by immunoSEQ multiplex PCR; TCRdb stores in-frame clones only, minus some. The sample lists roughly 100,000 clones, approximately 90% seen once, with about a fifth in the top ten. The chain couples TRBV5-1 to TRBJ1-1; a possible D gene is TRBD1 (5 bases). The receptor was derived from a man in his sixties with lung cancer. Sequencing input: PBMCs. This CDR3 is CASSFTSAGGTEAFF. CDR3 sequence (DNA): TGCGCCAGCAGCTTTACTTCGGCCGGGGGCACTGAAGCTTTCTTT. The variable domain in full, with the rest retrieved from reference TRBV5-1 and TRBJ1-1, is KAGVTQTPRYLIKTRGQQVTLSCSPISGHRSVSWYQQTPGQGLQFLFEYFSETQRNKGNFPGRFSGRQFSNSRSEMNVSTLELGDSALYLCASSFTSAGGTEAFFGQGTRLTVV.